This T cell receptor beta chain was retrieved from a study of blood T cell repertoires in COVID-19 (dated by TCRdb to the early 2020s). The study in broad terms: Samples covering the acute and convalescent phases of COVID-19 were provided by collaborators in the United States, Italy and Spain. Where available, HLA class I and class II types were obtained from metadata supplied by the sample provider rather than from assay-based typing. Deeply sampled blood TCRbeta repertoires from subjects exposed to, actively infected with, or recovered from COVID-19 were included in the dataset. The repertoires were released in a freely available public database meant as a resource for research on the immune response to SARS-CoV-2. The samples were drawn from two sources: the first 160 participants of the ongoing ImmuneRACE study, and 950 to 1,500 subjects contributed by 6 global collaborators. The material from the prospective study consisted of cDNA or gDNA derived from T cells, B-cell-depleted T cells, or PBMCs. The sample metadata nearly always contained a de-identified subject ID, COVID-19 status, age in years and sex. The paper as a whole reports these results and caveats: The amount of clinical and demographic metadata varied by source and participant and was provided uncurated.

The CDR3 measures 13 amino acids from cysteine to phenylalanine. This entry keeps only the CDR3 DNA: 39 bases, framed from base 1. Ends trimmed: V by 3 bases, J by 2 bases; bases unmatched to a gene: 0. Via the germline V gene (reference sequence), CDR1 is GTSNPN and CDR2 SVGIG. This clone has just a few counts. Its recognized antigen is unknown. Base qualities were left out, and no much larger clone turns up one base away. One collaborating source in Seattle enrolled patients while the patients were actively infected and followed the patients over time throughout the course of disease. Each collaborating institution followed its own protocols to collect whole blood in K2EDTA tubes. For TCRbeta analysis, collaborators shipped samples in one of three forms: frozen whole blood, isolated PBMCs, or DNA extracted from either of those sample types. The immunoSEQ Assay, a bias-controlled multiplex PCR, was used to amplify TCRbeta CDR3 regions from genomic DNA. On the study's bioinformatics: Nucleated cell counts per sample were estimated from amplification of reference gene primers within the assay. To quantify the absolute abundance of each unique TCRbeta CDR3 rearrangement, sequence reads were collapsed and filtered. Productive Simpson clonality was computed per sample as the square root of Simpson's diversity index over productive rearrangements. The table was pulled from immuneACCESS by TCRdb, which kept in-frame rearrangements only. Such tables lose some clones; where checked, under half of the loss comes from unresolved V genes, and the rest has no known cause. The DNA was the basis for D and trimming; V, J and clone size are from that table. Across this sample there are 250,000 to 350,000 clones, with approximately 88% seen only once. Of the sample, more than 1.2% falls within the top ten clones.

The sequenced sample was peripheral blood. The chain was built from TRBV30 and TRBJ2-5, with 10 central nucleotides matching TRBD1. This TCR was recovered from a human donor with COVID-19, enrolled during active disease. The donor label of this sample is uncertain. The CDR3 has the sequence CAWRDRGQETQYF. The DNA is TGTGCCTGGAGGGACAGGGGGCAAGAGACCCAGTACTTC.